Listed here are 3 T cell receptor beta chains from one sample, sequenced in a study of blood T cell repertoires in COVID-19 (TCRdb year 2020). Library creation used the immunoSEQ multiplex PCR assay. In its TCRdb copy, this immuneACCESS table keeps in-frame sequences only and misses some clones. Where compared with another copy, unresolved V genes explain less than half of these, and the others have no known cause. Across this sample there are about 120,000 clones, with about four fifths seen only once. The ten largest make up more than 15% of the sample. Sequencing used peripheral blood. Every receptor here comes from a man aged 55-75 years with active or convalescent COVID-19.

CDR3 loop: CASSQGTGFSGNTIYF. The CDR3 DNA reads TGTGCCAGCAGCCAAGGTACAGGGTTCTCTGGAAACACCATATATTTT. J is TRBJ1-3 and V is TRBV4-2; TRBD1 might be the D (6 bases). V was shortened by 1 base and J by 0 bases, with 10 bases between the two germline ends. CDR3 length: 16 residues. Per the germline V gene, CDR1 is LGHNA and CDR2 is YNFKEQ.

V is TRBV28 and J is TRBJ2-3; the match to TRBD2 covers 8 bases. V was pared by 6 bases and J by 7 bases, with 9 bases of the junction left unmatched. The CDR3 covers 14 residues. Germline V gives CDR1 MDHEN, CDR2 SYDVKM. The CDR3 DNA follows: TGTGCCAGCAGCTGGGGCGGGAGGACTAATACGCAGTATTTT. This codes for CASSWGGRTNTQYF.

V is TRBV5-4 and J is TRBJ2-5, with 10 bases matching TRBD1. The length of the CDR3 is 17 residues. Germline CDR1 SGHNT, CDR2 YYREEE (reference sequence). J lost 5 bases, V lost 0 bases, and 10 bases had no gene match. The CDR3 bases are TGTGCCAGCAGCTTGGATCCGGGACAGGGGTTTGGGGAGACCCAGTACTTC. Translated: CASSLDPGQGFGETQYF.